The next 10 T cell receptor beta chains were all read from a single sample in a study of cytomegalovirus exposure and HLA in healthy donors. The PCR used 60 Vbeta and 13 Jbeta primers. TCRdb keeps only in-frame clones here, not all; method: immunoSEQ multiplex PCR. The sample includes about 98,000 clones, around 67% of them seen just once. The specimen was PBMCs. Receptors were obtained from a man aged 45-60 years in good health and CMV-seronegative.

The CDR3 here is CASSVASKGGSQETQYF. The CDR3 DNA reads TGTGCCAGCAGCGTAGCATCAAAAGGGGGATCCCAAGAGACCCAGTACTTC. The rearrangement joins TRBV9 to TRBJ2-5, with D perhaps matching TRBD1 (6 bases). CDR1 SGDLS and CDR2 YYNGEE come from the germline V gene. The CDR3 is 17 amino acids. V lost 0 bases and J 1 base, leaving 16 bases between the germline ends.

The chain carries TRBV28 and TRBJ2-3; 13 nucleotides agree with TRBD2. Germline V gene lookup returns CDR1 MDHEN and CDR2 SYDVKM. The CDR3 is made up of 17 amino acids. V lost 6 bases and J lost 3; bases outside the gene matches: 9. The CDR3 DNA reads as TGTGCCAGCAGACACCATACGACTAGCGGGAGGACAGATACGCAGTATTTT. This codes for CASRHHTTSGRTDTQYF.

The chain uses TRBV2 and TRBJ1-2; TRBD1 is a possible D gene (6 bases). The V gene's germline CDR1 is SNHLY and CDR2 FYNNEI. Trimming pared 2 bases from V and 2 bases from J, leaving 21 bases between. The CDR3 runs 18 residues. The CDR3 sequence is CASSERARQAGNNYGYTF. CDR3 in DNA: TGTGCCAGCAGTGAAAGGGCCCGACAGGCCGGTAACAACTATGGCTACACCTTC.

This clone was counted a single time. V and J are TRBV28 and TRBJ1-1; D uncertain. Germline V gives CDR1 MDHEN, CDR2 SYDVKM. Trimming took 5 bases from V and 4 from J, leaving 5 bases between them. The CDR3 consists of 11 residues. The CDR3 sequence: CASSPSTEAFF. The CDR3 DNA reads TGTGCCAGCAGTCCTAGCACTGAAGCTTTCTTT.

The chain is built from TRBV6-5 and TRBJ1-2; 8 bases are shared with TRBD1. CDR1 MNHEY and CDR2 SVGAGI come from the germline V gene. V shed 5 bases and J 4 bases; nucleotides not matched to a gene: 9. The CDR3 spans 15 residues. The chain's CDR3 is CASSTNRGQVYGYTF. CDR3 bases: TGTGCCAGCAGTACCAACCGGGGACAGGTCTATGGCTACACCTTC.

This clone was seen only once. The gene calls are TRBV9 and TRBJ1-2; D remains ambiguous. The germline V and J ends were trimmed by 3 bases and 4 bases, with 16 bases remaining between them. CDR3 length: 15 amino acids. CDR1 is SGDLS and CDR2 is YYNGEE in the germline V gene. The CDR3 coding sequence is TGTGCCAGCAGCGACCCTCCACAAAACGCCTATGGCTACACCTTC. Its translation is CASSDPPQNAYGYTF.

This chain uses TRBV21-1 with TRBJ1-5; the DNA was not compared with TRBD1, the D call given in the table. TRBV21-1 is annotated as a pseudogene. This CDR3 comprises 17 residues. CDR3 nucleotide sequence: TGTGCCAGCAGCAAAAACAGGCCCCAAGGCGGCAATCAGCCCCAGCATTTT. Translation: CASSKNRPQGGNQPQHF.

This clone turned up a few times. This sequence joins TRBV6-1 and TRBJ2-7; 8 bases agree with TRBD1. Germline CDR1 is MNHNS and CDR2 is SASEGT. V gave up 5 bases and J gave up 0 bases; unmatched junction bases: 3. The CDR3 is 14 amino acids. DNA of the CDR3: TGTGCCAGCAGTAGGACAGGGCCCTCCTACGAGCAGTACTTC. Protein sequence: CASSRTGPSYEQYF.

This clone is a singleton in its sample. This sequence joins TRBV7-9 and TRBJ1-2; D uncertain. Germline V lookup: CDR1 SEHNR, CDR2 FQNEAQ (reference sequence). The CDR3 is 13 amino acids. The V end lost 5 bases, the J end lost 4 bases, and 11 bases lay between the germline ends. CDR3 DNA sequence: TGTGCCAGCAGCGCCACAGCGGTCTATGGCTACACCTTC. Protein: CASSATAVYGYTF.

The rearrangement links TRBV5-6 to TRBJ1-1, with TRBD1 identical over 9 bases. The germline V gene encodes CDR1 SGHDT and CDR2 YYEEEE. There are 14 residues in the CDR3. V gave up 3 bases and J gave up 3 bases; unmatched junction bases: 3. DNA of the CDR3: TGTGCCAGCAGCTGGGGACAGGGAGACACTGAAGCTTTCTTT. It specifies CASSWGQGDTEAFF.